This passage covers 3 T cell receptor beta chains from one sample sequenced in a study of shared clonotypes between healthy human individuals. Here immunoSEQ multiplex PCR was the method, and the copy in TCRdb shows in-frame clones only, minus some. The data contain some 1,100,000 clones, around 78% of them singletons. Sequenced: memory CD4+ T cells from PBMCs. Indicated subset: CD45RA-negative fraction. The receptors come from a man between 18 and 29 years old in good health. Some clones in this sample may be carry-over from other donors' samples.

This clone was seen only once. This chain links TRBV6-5 with TRBJ2-7; the match to TRBD1 covers 9 bases. The length of the CDR3 is 15 residues. CDR1 and CDR2 (germline): MNHEY, SVGAGI. V gave up 6 bases and J gave up 6 bases; unmatched junction bases: 12. CDR3 sequence reads: CASSAWRQGVGEQYF. CDR3 nucleotides: TGTGCCAGCAGCGCCTGGAGACAGGGGGTTGGCGAGCAGTACTTC.

This clone was seen just once. The CDR3 DNA reads TGTGCCAGCAGCAAAGATAGGACGTATGTAAACTACAATGAGCAGTTCTTC. As protein: CASSKDRTYVNYNEQFF. The V call is TRBV21-1, the J call TRBJ2-1. TRBV21-1 is recorded as a pseudogene. This CDR3 has 17 residues.

This CDR3 is CASSLAGSSSDTQYF. CDR3 in DNA: TGCGCCAGCAGCTTGGCTGGAAGTTCCTCAGATACGCAGTATTTT. The rearrangement links TRBV5-1 to TRBJ2-3; D ambiguous. The CDR3 spans 15 residues. Germline V CDR1 and CDR2: SGHRS, YFSETQ. The V gene lost 0 bases and the J gene lost 4 bases, with 12 bases spanning the gap. Full variable domain (outside the CDR3, taken from reference TRBV5-1 and TRBJ2-3): KAGVTQTPRYLIKTRGQQVTLSCSPISGHRSVSWYQQTPGQGLQFLFEYFSETQRNKGNFPGRFSGRQFSNSRSEMNVSTLELGDSALYLCASSLAGSSSDTQYFGPGTRLTVL.